Listed below are T cell receptor beta chains from one sample, sequenced in a study of control samples from healthy donors and cancer patients. This table comes from immunoSEQ multiplex PCR, and its TCRdb copy is limited to in-frame clones, with some not included. The sample shows about 410,000 clones, 80% to 95% of them seen only once. Sequencing was performed on PBMCs. The receptors originated from a man aged 40-50 years with head and neck cancer. Both conserved end residues are part of each CDR3. The order of the fields is CDR3 protein, CDR3 DNA, J gene, clone size, D gene, V gene. A D gene is named only where the DNA matches it firmly. Only part of the rows carry a size: once, few, many, or a class if the clone is expanded.

CASSLGQGTANEKLFF | TGTGCCAGCAGCCTGGGTCAGGGCACGGCTAATGAAAAACTGTTTTTT | TRBJ1-4 | NA | NA | TRBV7-9
CASGTEPVTEAFF | TGTGCCAGCGGGACCGAACCCGTCACTGAAGCTTTCTTT | TRBJ1-1 | NA | NA | TRBV10-3
CASSFASGAGYTF | TGTGCCAGCAGTTTCGCCTCGGGGGCCGGCTACACCTTC | TRBJ1-2 | NA | NA | TRBV27
CASSVGSSGANVLTF | TGTGCCAGCAGCGTAGGTAGCTCTGGGGCCAACGTCCTGACTTTC | TRBJ2-6 | NA | NA | TRBV9
CASSAGGSGFSYEQYF | TGTGCCAGCAGCGCAGGGGGCTCCGGCTTCTCCTACGAGCAGTACTTC | TRBJ2-7 | NA | TRBD1 | TRBV28
CASSLVQGRGTSPLHF | TGTGCCAGCAGCTTGGTTCAGGGCAGGGGGACTTCACCCCTCCACTTT | TRBJ1-6 | few | TRBD1 | TRBV5-6
CASSLFGGGGHSNQPQHF | TGTGCCAGCAGCTTATTTGGAGGTGGAGGGCATAGCAATCAGCCCCAGCATTTT | TRBJ1-5 | NA | NA | TRBV7-2
CASSPNARDPGRQFF | TGTGCCAGCAGCCCTAACGCACGGGATCCGGGACGGCAGTTCTTC | TRBJ2-1 | NA | NA | TRBV11-2
CAWSIPPTYEQYF | TGTGCCTGGAGTATCCCGCCTACCTACGAGCAGTACTTC | TRBJ2-7 | NA | NA | TRBV30
CASSGYNEQFF | TGTGCCAGCAGTGGATACAATGAGCAGTTCTTC | TRBJ2-1 | few | NA | TRBV14
CASSQDRREGEKLFF | TGTGCCAGCAGCCAAGATCGCAGGGAAGGTGAAAAACTGTTTTTT | TRBJ1-4 | NA | NA | TRBV14
CASSSTPGGETQYF | TGTGCCAGCAGCTCTACCCCTGGTGGAGAGACCCAGTACTTC | TRBJ2-5 | NA | NA | TRBV7-2
CASSLERGYSRNQPQHF | TGTGCCAGCAGCTTAGAAAGGGGATATAGTCGCAATCAGCCCCAGCATTTT | TRBJ1-5 | NA | NA | TRBV7-3
CASGTGPGDAPHF | TGTGCTAGTGGCACTGGTCCTGGGGATGCACCGCATTTT | TRBJ1-5 | NA | NA | TRBV12-5
CAWSVSPNLGEAFF | TGTGCCTGGAGTGTCTCACCGAACCTCGGGGAAGCTTTCTTT | TRBJ1-1 | NA | NA | TRBV30
CASSLEDGITGNTIYF | TGTGCCAGCAGCTTGGAGGACGGAATCACTGGAAACACCATATATTTT | TRBJ1-3 | NA | NA | TRBV5-5
CASSPPAGEETQYF | TGTGCCAGCAGCCCGCCGGCGGGGGAAGAGACCCAGTACTTC | TRBJ2-5 | NA | TRBD2 | TRBV5-6
CASSIAGAVNGYTF | TGTGCCAGTAGTATCGCCGGGGCTGTCAATGGCTACACCTTC | TRBJ1-2 | NA | NA | TRBV19
CASSPALAGEVGELFF | TGTGCCAGCAGTCCAGCTCTAGCGGGAGAGGTCGGGGAGCTGTTTTTT | TRBJ2-2 | NA | TRBD2 | TRBV27
CASSPPGLAGGPLYNEQFF | TGTGCCAGCAGTCCCCCGGGACTAGCGGGAGGGCCCCTCTACAATGAGCAGTTCTTC | TRBJ2-1 | NA | TRBD2 | TRBV28
CASSMGNRVTEAFF | TGTGCCAGTAGTATGGGGAACCGGGTCACTGAAGCTTTCTTT | TRBJ1-1 | NA | NA | TRBV19
CASSPRQGSYNEQFF | TGTGCCAGCAGCCCCCGACAAGGCTCCTACAATGAGCAGTTCTTC | TRBJ2-1 | NA | NA | TRBV6-2/TRBV6-3
CASRDRGRPGKLFF | TGTGCCAGCAGGGACAGGGGGCGGCCGGGAAAACTGTTTTTT | TRBJ1-4 | NA | TRBD1 | TRBV6-5
CASSQGWAEETQYF | TGTGCCAGCAGCCAGGGGTGGGCGGAAGAGACCCAGTACTTC | TRBJ2-5 | NA | NA | TRBV5-6
CASSQGEGHSEAFF | TGTGCCAGCAGCCAAGGGGAAGGCCACAGTGAAGCTTTCTTT | TRBJ1-1 | NA | NA | TRBV3-1/TRBV3-2